The 23 T cell receptor beta chains below come from one sample, sequenced in a study of shared clonotypes between healthy human individuals. The method was immunoSEQ multiplex PCR; TCRdb's version includes in-frame clones alone and lacks a portion of them. The table lists 2 million to 2.5 million clones, roughly 90% of them singletons. The sequencing input was naive CD4+ T cells from PBMCs. Stated subset: CD45RA+ positively selected. These TCRs come from a man between 18 and 35 years old in good health. Some clones in this sample may be carry-over from other donors' samples.

In this sample, this clone turned up once. The chain has TRBV16 and TRBJ1-2, with D perhaps matching TRBD1 (5 bases). Germline CDR1 reads KGHSY; CDR2 reads FQNENV. Trimming removed 4 bases at V and 5 bases at J, with 11 bases between. The length of the CDR3 is 13 residues. CDR3 DNA: TGTGCCAGCAGCCTAAGCTCAGGGTATGGCTACACCTTC. This encodes CASSLSSGYGYTF.

The CDR3 sequence: CASSPLGGNTIYF. The CDR3 nucleotides read TGCGCCAGCAGCCCCTTGGGGGGAAACACCATATATTTT. The chain recombines TRBV4-1 with TRBJ1-3; no definite D call. Germline V gene lookup returns CDR1 MGHRA and CDR2 YSYEKL. Trimming pared 4 bases from V and 4 bases from J, leaving 8 bases between. The CDR3 is 13 residues long.

V gene TRBV11-1 combines with J gene TRBJ2-2; 15 bases are a match to TRBD2. The CDR3 is made up of 17 amino acids. The V and J ends lost 4 bases and 6 bases, in that order; junction bases with no gene match: 6. Germline V gene sequence: CDR1 SGHAT, CDR2 FQDESV (reference sequence). The CDR3 DNA follows: TGTGCCAGCAGCTCCTCGGGACTAGCGGGAGGTGCCGGGGAGCTGTTTTTT. Amino acid sequence: CASSSSGLAGGAGELFF.

The chain is built from TRBV7-3 and TRBJ1-3; D gene unclear. CDR3 length equals 13 residues. The germline CDR1 and CDR2 sequences are SGHTA and FQGTGA. V was clipped by 4 bases and J by 5 bases, with 9 bases between them. The CDR3 DNA follows: TGTGCCAGCAGCTCTCCTATAAGAAACACCATATATTTT. It is translated as CASSSPIRNTIYF.

This chain uses TRBV5-1 with TRBJ2-1; the match to TRBD2 covers 11 bases. This CDR3 region has 16 residues. After removal of 3 bases from V and 9 bases from J, the junction contained 11 bases not matched to a gene. CDR1 and CDR2 (germline): SGHRS, YFSETQ. The CDR3 sequence is CASSSTSGSRGAEQFF. The CDR3 DNA sequence: TGCGCCAGCAGCTCCACTAGCGGGAGTCGTGGGGCTGAGCAGTTCTTC.

This chain uses TRBV19 with TRBJ2-2, with 7 bases matching TRBD1. Germline trimming cut 5 bases from V and 1 base from J; bases unmatched to any gene: 4. Germline CDR1 reads LNHDA; CDR2 reads SQIVND (reference sequence). This CDR3 is built from 15 residues. CDR3 in amino acids: CASSRGQVNTGELFF. Written as DNA, the CDR3 is TGTGCCAGTAGTCGCGGACAGGTGAACACCGGGGAGCTGTTTTTT.

The chain links TRBV7-2 to TRBJ2-3, with a possible D match to TRBD2 (5 bases). This CDR3 region has 15 residues. Trimming left V 4 bases short and J 0 bases short, with 11 bases between. Per the germline V gene, CDR1 is SGHTA and CDR2 is FQGNSA. DNA for the CDR3: TGTGCCAGCAGCTCTGGACTCACTAGCACAGATACGCAGTATTTT. Translation: CASSSGLTSTDTQYF.

The chain couples TRBV4-3 to TRBJ1-4, with D hard to call. The CDR3 has 12 amino acids. From germline, CDR1 is LGHNA and CDR2 YSLEER. Trimming removed 0 bases from V and 4 bases from J, with 0 bases in between. Here the CDR3 DNA reads TGCGCCAGCAGCCAAGATAATGAAAAACTGTTTTTT. This translates into CASSQDNEKLFF.

The V call is TRBV6-6, the J call TRBJ1-1; D remains ambiguous. Per the germline V gene, CDR1 is MNHNY and CDR2 is SVGAGI (reference sequence). The CDR3 has 15 residues. V lost 0 bases to trimming and J lost 2 bases, with 10 bases between them. The CDR3 protein is CASSYSVGKNTEAFF. CDR3 bases: TGTGCCAGCAGTTACTCGGTAGGGAAAAACACTGAAGCTTTCTTT.

This chain links TRBV10-3 with TRBJ2-7; D may correspond to TRBD1 or TRBD2 (5 bases each). Trimming shortened V by 2 bases and J by 3 bases, and 11 bases separated the two germline ends. Germline CDR1 reads ENHRY; CDR2 reads SYGVKD. The CDR3 spans 14 residues. The CDR3 coding sequence is TGTGCCATCAGTGAGCCGGGACGATTCTACGAGCAGTACTTC. Translation gives CAISEPGRFYEQYF.

The chain joins TRBV10-3 to TRBJ1-5; D ambiguous. Deletions cut 5 bases from V and 0 bases from J, with 8 bases between. This CDR3 has 14 residues. Germline values: CDR1 ENHRY, CDR2 SYGVKD. The CDR3 DNA reads TGTGCCATCAGTTCCATTCTTAGCAATCAGCCCCAGCATTTT. Translating gives CAISSILSNQPQHF.

This chain connects TRBV10-2 to TRBJ2-1; perhaps TRBD2 as D (5 bases). The CDR3 consists of 17 residues. The V gene's germline CDR1 is WSHSY and CDR2 SAAADI. V was pared by 3 bases and J by 2 bases, with 17 bases between. The CDR3 is CASSDHEGVLPYNEQFF. DNA of the CDR3: TGCGCCAGCAGTGACCATGAGGGCGTACTACCCTACAATGAGCAGTTCTTC.

This clone turned up a few times. This sequence joins TRBV28 and TRBJ1-2; D unresolved. CDR3 length equals 15 residues. Between the trimmed V and J ends, which lost 8 bases and 2 bases, there was a span of 18 bases. Germline V gene data show CDR1 as MDHEN and CDR2 as SYDVKM. The chain's CDR3 is CASLGRQALNYGYTF. The CDR3 coding sequence is TGTGCCAGCCTTGGGAGGCAAGCCCTGAACTATGGCTACACCTTC.

This clone was seen a few times. CDR3: CASSLEPSQETQYF. Written as DNA, the CDR3 is TGCGCCAGCAGCTTGGAGCCTAGCCAAGAGACCCAGTACTTC. The rearrangement uses TRBV5-1 and TRBJ2-5, with D unresolved. V gave up 0 bases and J gave up 1 base, with 7 bases separating them. The length of the CDR3 is 14 residues. Germline CDR1 reads SGHRS; CDR2 reads YFSETQ.

A note on this clone: The sample has other DNA sequences that encode this CDR3 too. The chain is built from TRBV5-1 and TRBJ1-3; D is uncertain. Germline assignment: CDR1 SGHRS and CDR2 YFSETQ. V was shortened by 0 bases and J by 4 bases, with 8 bases between the two germline ends. The CDR3 is 14 residues long. The CDR3 coding sequence is TGCGCCAGCAGCTTGGCTGGCAGGGGAAACACCATATATTTT. Translating it yields CASSLAGRGNTIYF.

The chain couples TRBV7-3 to TRBJ2-1; the match to TRBD2 covers 9 bases. Germline V gene sequence: CDR1 SGHTA, CDR2 FQGTGA. The V gene end was trimmed by 2 bases and the J gene end by 5 bases; junction bases not matched to a gene: 7. The CDR3 is 16 amino acids. DNA of the CDR3: TGTGCCAGCAGCTTAGCGGGAGGGGGTTTGCACAATGAGCAGTTCTTC. As protein: CASSLAGGGLHNEQFF.

This CDR3 reads CASSFAGGLTGELFF. CDR3 DNA sequence: TGCGCCAGCAGCTTTGCGGGAGGGTTGACCGGGGAGCTGTTTTTT. V usage is TRBV5-1 and J usage is TRBJ2-2; 9 bases match TRBD2. This CDR3 is 15 amino acids long. With 2 bases clipped from V and 5 bases from J, the junction kept 4 bases outside the gene matches. Germline CDR1 SGHRS, CDR2 YFSETQ.

The V and J genes are TRBV9 and TRBJ2-1; D gene ambiguous. The V end was cut by 0 bases, the J end by 3 bases, with 10 bases between. Looked up from germline, CDR1 is SGDLS and CDR2 is YYNGEE. The length of the CDR3 is 15 residues. The CDR3 nucleotides are TGTGCCAGCAGCGTAGATATGGAATACTACAATGAGCAGTTCTTC. As protein: CASSVDMEYYNEQFF.

V gene TRBV7-9 combines with J gene TRBJ2-6; D not certain. This CDR3 region has 14 residues. Deletions cut 1 base from V and 6 bases from J, with 7 bases between. Germline CDR1 and CDR2: SEHNR and FQNEAQ (reference sequence). CDR3 DNA sequence: TGTGCCAGCAGCTTAGGCCCCGAGGCCAACGTCCTGACTTTC. This translates into CASSLGPEANVLTF. Together with reference TRBV7-9 and TRBJ2-6, the CDR3 gives the full variable domain: DTGVSQNPRHKITKRGQNVTFRCDPISEHNRLYWYRQTLGQGPEFLTYFQNEAQLEKSRLLSDRFSAERPKGSFSTLEIQRTEQGDSAMYLCASSLGPEANVLTFGAGSRLTVL.

Regarding this clone: This same CDR3 is encoded by further DNA sequences in the sample. The chain employs TRBV18 and TRBJ2-3; 10 bases are a match to TRBD2. The V and J ends lost 3 bases and 2 bases, in that order; junction bases with no gene match: 2. CDR1 KGHSH and CDR2 LQKENI come from the germline V gene. This CDR3 is 15 amino acids long. CDR3 sequence: CASSPTSGSTDTQYF. The CDR3 DNA reads TGTGCCAGCTCACCGACTAGCGGGTCCACAGATACGCAGTATTTT.

The V and J genes are TRBV6-1 and TRBJ2-7, with 7 bases lining up with TRBD1. CDR1 and CDR2 from the germline V gene are MNHNS and SASEGT. V was clipped by 1 base and J by 2 bases; unmatched bases: 5. There are 15 residues in the CDR3. The CDR3: CASSEVGQGAYEQYF. The CDR3 DNA sequence: TGTGCCAGCAGTGAAGTAGGGCAGGGGGCCTACGAGCAGTACTTC.

The chain recombines TRBV18 with TRBJ2-5, with D uncertain. Germline V gene sequence: CDR1 KGHSH, CDR2 LQKENI. This CDR3 is 18 amino acids long. V lost 0 bases and J 0 bases, leaving 17 bases between the germline ends. CDR3 DNA: TGTGCCAGCTCACCACCTGGTGACGTCCTAACTTACCAAGAGACCCAGTACTTC. Translating gives CASSPPGDVLTYQETQYF. Supplemented by reference TRBV18 and TRBJ2-5, the full variable domain reads NAGVMQNPRHLVRRRGQEARLRCSPMKGHSHVYWYRQLPEEGLKFMVYLQKENIIDESGMPKERFSAEFPKEGPSILRIQQVVRGDSAAYFCASSPPGDVLTYQETQYFGPGTRLLVL.

As concerns this clone: Other DNA sequences from this sample encode an identical CDR3 as well. The V gene is TRBV2, the J gene TRBJ1-5; 8 nucleotides line up with TRBD1. Trimming removed 6 bases from V and 0 bases from J; junction bases left unmatched: 4. There are 15 residues in the CDR3. Germline V gives CDR1 SNHLY, CDR2 FYNNEI. DNA of the CDR3: TGTGCCAGCAGCGACAGGGGTCTTAGCAATCAGCCCCAGCATTTT. As protein: CASSDRGLSNQPQHF.